Listed here is a single T cell receptor beta chain. Antigen: not known. The entry originates in a study of cytomegalovirus exposure and HLA in healthy donors. Points from the study as a whole: According to an earlier analysis, most TCR beta V segments yielded productive rearrangements about 90% or about 30% of the time. Rare TCR sequences dominated, though some public TCRs recurred in many donors. Within a later analysis, the majority of CMV-associated TCR beta chains appeared HLA-restricted.

The CDR3 is 13 residues long. Germline V gene data show CDR1 as LNHDA and CDR2 as SQIVND (reference sequence). Trimming pared 4 bases from V and 7 bases from J, leaving 11 bases between. Use of 60 Vbeta and 13 Jbeta primers characterized the PCR. Only in-frame clones appear in the TCRdb table, and some are missing; sequencing was by immunoSEQ multiplex PCR. The sample yields under 150,000 clones, approximately 80% seen once. Everyone who donated was a healthy bone marrow donor. The gene calls are TRBV19 and TRBJ1-5, with D tentatively TRBD1 (5 bases). This receptor was obtained from a male donor in good health and CMV-seronegative. The sequenced material came from PBMCs. The CDR3 region is CASSTQGRQPQHF. DNA of the CDR3: TGTGCCAGTAGTACTCAGGGAAGACAGCCCCAGCATTTT.